This T cell receptor beta chain is drawn from a study of monozygotic twins with cystic fibrosis. Points from the study as a whole: Nucleotide-identical clonotype sharing was significantly higher within monozygotic CF twin pairs than between unrelated CF individuals. Median Simpson clonality of roughly 0.0093 suggested naive T cells predominated.

The method was immunoSEQ multiplex PCR; TCRdb's version includes in-frame clones alone and lacks a portion of them. There are 15,000 to 20,000 clones in the sample; approximately 97% occur only once, and approximately 1.8% lies in the top ten. Trimming pared 7 bases from V and 6 bases from J, leaving 18 bases between. CDR1 and CDR2 (germline): LNHDA, SQIVND (reference sequence). The CDR3 runs to 14 residues. This clone was seen just once. Its target is not known. Sequencing input: blood. This chain links TRBV19 with TRBJ1-2; D is unclear. The receptor comes from a woman in her twenties or thirties with cystic fibrosis. The CDR3 sequence is CASNDRPATDGYTF. CDR3 nucleotides: TGTGCCAGTAACGATCGGCCCGCCACGGATGGCTACACCTTC.